This TCR beta chain stems from a study of blood T cell repertoires in COVID-19. Study information: Sites across the United States, Italy and Spain contributed samples from acute and convalescent COVID-19. T cells, B-cell-depleted T cells, or PBMCs provided the cDNA or gDNA that served as material.

The V segment lost 4 bases and the J segment 2 bases; nucleotides outside the gene matches: 5. This CDR3 comprises 16 residues. Germline V gene lookup returns CDR1 SEHNR and CDR2 FQNEAQ (reference sequence). In the original processing: Amplification of reference gene primers provided the estimated nucleated cell counts. Only in-frame clones appear in the TCRdb table, and some are missing; sequencing was by immunoSEQ multiplex PCR. V and J calls and clone size are as listed in that table; D and trimming were resolved from the DNA. Among 310,000 or so clones listed, around 87% were seen once. The sample taken for sequencing was peripheral blood. This chain links TRBV7-9 with TRBJ1-4; 9 bases are a match to TRBD1. The sequence was collected from a man in his fifties with active or convalescent COVID-19. This CDR3 reads CASSSDRGRTNEKLFF. The CDR3 region has the DNA TGTGCCAGCAGCTCGGACAGGGGAAGGACTAATGAAAAACTGTTTTTT.